The T cell receptor (beta chain) under discussion was sequenced for a study of post-analysis software for immune sequencing data. Broader study findings: The five TRBV segments detected at higher frequency in patients than in controls included TRBV5-6, TRBV5-1 and TRBV20-1.

The CDR3 is 15 amino acids. V shed 2 bases and J shed 0 bases, with 11 bases lying between them. Germline V gene lookup returns CDR1 SGHRS and CDR2 YFSETQ. Comment on this clonotype: The antigen is not known.

cDNA libraries of TCR beta carried unique molecular identifiers. TCRdb reprocessed the PCR reads with MiXCR, giving one entry per CDR3 protein. The repertoire holds roughly 540,000 distinct CDR3 sequences, with less than 40% as singletons. The clonotype comes from a girl between 2 and 17 years old with multiple sclerosis. The sequenced sample consisted of blood. The rearrangement uses TRBV5-1 and TRBJ1-1; D is ambiguous. The CDR3 loop reads CASSLENIMNTEAFF. DNA of the CDR3: TGCGCCAGCAGCTTAGAGAATATCATGAACACTGAAGCTTTCTTT. The whole variable domain, remainder taken from reference TRBV5-1 and TRBJ1-1, is KAGVTQTPRYLIKTRGQQVTLSCSPISGHRSVSWYQQTPGQGLQFLFEYFSETQRNKGNFPGRFSGRQFSNSRSEMNVSTLELGDSALYLCASSLENIMNTEAFFGQGTRLTVV.